This T cell receptor (beta chain) is drawn from a study of T cells in Graves' hyperthyroidism and ophthalmopathy. Each diagnosis was grounded in clinical symptoms, serum thyroxine and TRAb, thyroid ultrasound, and orbital computed tomography. The authors took PBMCs from 10 ml fresh peripheral blood. Amplified TCR beta CDR3 regions derived from RNA transcripts. RT-PCR in the first round (using the HTBI primer set) targeted the TCR CDR3. TCRdb re-called the multiplex PCR reads with MiXCR, one entry per CDR3 protein. The sample contains a few hundred thousand distinct CDR3 sequences, roughly 15% of which appear only once. This clonotype was recorded at least ten times. The antigen remains unidentified. The germline gives CDR1 DFQATT, CDR2 SNEGSKA (reference sequence). Trimming removed 3 bases from V and 4 bases from J; junction bases left unmatched: 8. The CDR3 runs to 14 residues. Notes on the study in general: Model-based prediction identified ophthalmopathy a median about 6.8 months prior to its onset.

The chain combines TRBV20-1 with TRBJ1-1; TRBD1 matches 7 bases. Sequenced input: blood. The origin of this receptor is a woman aged 45-65 years with Graves' hyperthyroidism that later progressed to Graves' ophthalmopathy. CDR3 coding DNA: TGCAGTGCTAGGCCGGGGACAGCGATCACTGAAGCTTTCTTT. Translation: CSARPGTAITEAFF.